This TCR beta chain is drawn from a study of T cell responses to AZD1222 COVID-19 vaccine. Whole-study context: Pooled together were second doses at about 4 or about 12 weeks. Study results and caveats: The sample set comprised mostly white British donors with more females, and clonal diversity was possibly underestimated. Of the AZD1222 recipients, only 5 or 6 were seropositive at baseline.

Comments on this clone: The antigen is undetermined.

Germline values: CDR1 SGHNT, CDR2 YENEEA. With V trimmed by 1 base and J by 8 bases, 13 bases remained unmatched. This CDR3 comprises 17 residues. The method was immunoSEQ multiplex PCR; TCRdb's version includes in-frame clones alone and lacks a portion of them. The data contain 150,000 to 200,000 clones, around 92% of them singletons. The chain uses TRBV11-3 and TRBJ2-1; 8 positions agree with TRBD2. The source of this sequence is an adult in good health. Sequencing used peripheral blood, obtained on day 0 of AZD1222 vaccination. CDR3 DNA sequence: TGTGCCAGCAGCTTAGGCCGGGGAGCGGGGGCCGGCGATGAGCAGTTCTTC. It is translated as CASSLGRGAGAGDEQFF.